A selection of T cell receptor beta chains follows, all from one sample in a study of lymphopenia after photon versus proton radiotherapy. The data were produced by immunoSEQ multiplex PCR, yet TCRdb's version contains in-frame clones alone and is incomplete. This repertoire shows tens of thousands of clones, over 80% found once; its top ten account for more than 10%. This specimen consisted of peripheral blood, obtained from a patient treated with proton-based radiotherapy. All receptors come from a man of 80 years or more with esophageal cancer. CDR3s include the opening cysteine and the closing phenylalanine or tryptophan. The D gene is left open where the match is weak. A row's size may be missing; if present it is once, few, many or a size class.

V: TRBV7-2; D: TRBD1; size: -; J: TRBJ2-2; CDR3: CASSSTGQNTGELFF; DNA: TGTGCCAGCAGCTCGACAGGGCAGAACACCGGGGAGCTGTTTTTT
V: TRBV7-8; D: -; size: -; J: TRBJ1-2; CDR3: CASSLLNVRSSYGYTF; DNA: TGTGCCAGCAGCTTACTTAATGTGAGGTCCTCCTATGGCTACACCTTC
V: TRBV5-4; D: TRBD1; size: -; J: TRBJ1-1; CDR3: CASSLARRQGNTEAFF; DNA: TGTGCCAGCAGCTTGGCAAGGAGACAGGGCAACACTGAAGCTTTCTTT
V: TRBV19; D: -; size: once; J: TRBJ2-5; CDR3: CASSAGDLGAETQYF; DNA: TGTGCCAGTAGTGCCGGGGACTTGGGGGCAGAGACCCAGTACTTC
V: TRBV4-3; D: -; size: -; J: TRBJ1-2; CDR3: CASSQGNLNYGYTF; DNA: TGCGCCAGCAGCCAAGGGAATCTCAACTATGGCTACACCTTC
V: TRBV27; D: TRBD2; size: -; J: TRBJ2-7; CDR3: CASSFSGSVSYEQYF; DNA: TGTGCCAGCAGTTTCAGCGGGAGTGTCTCCTACGAGCAGTACTTC
V: TRBV7-9; D: -; size: -; J: TRBJ2-7; CDR3: CASSLQYEQYF; DNA: TGTGCCAGCAGCCTACAGTACGAGCAGTACTTC
V: TRBV9; D: -; size: -; J: TRBJ2-3; CDR3: CASSGGRAEKTDTQYF; DNA: TGTGCCAGCAGCGGGGGACGAGCGGAAAAAACAGATACGCAGTATTTT
V: TRBV6-1; D: TRBD2; size: -; J: TRBJ2-1; CDR3: CASGGLAGEGEQFF; DNA: TGTGCCAGCGGGGGACTAGCGGGAGAGGGGGAGCAGTTCTTC
V: TRBV19; D: -; size: -; J: TRBJ1-1; CDR3: CASSIDGGLHYTEAFF; DNA: TGTGCCAGTAGTATAGACGGAGGGTTACATTACACTGAAGCTTTCTTT
V: TRBV29-1; D: -; size: -; J: TRBJ1-4; CDR3: CSVDQNEKLFF; DNA: TGCAGCGTTGACCAGAATGAAAAACTGTTTTTT
V: TRBV25-1; D: TRBD2; size: -; J: TRBJ2-7; CDR3: CASSETGLAGESYEQYF; DNA: TGTGCCAGCAGTGAAACGGGACTAGCGGGAGAGTCCTACGAGCAGTACTTC
V: TRBV7-2; D: TRBD2; size: -; J: TRBJ2-3; CDR3: CASSFAGGNPDTQYF; DNA: TGTGCCAGCAGCTTTGCGGGGGGAAACCCAGATACGCAGTATTTT
V: TRBV5-1; D: TRBD2; size: -; J: TRBJ2-3; CDR3: CASSFLAVPSTDTQYF; DNA: TGCGCCAGCAGCTTCCTAGCGGTCCCGAGTACAGATACGCAGTATTTT
V: TRBV5-1; D: -; size: -; J: TRBJ2-7; CDR3: CASSLQTSTYEQYF; DNA: TGCGCCAGCAGCTTGCAGACAAGTACCTACGAGCAGTACTTC
V: TRBV5-6; D: TRBD1; size: -; J: TRBJ1-2; CDR3: CASSLGNRGHGGYTF; DNA: TGTGCCAGCAGCTTGGGGAACAGGGGGCACGGTGGCTACACCTTC